The source of this T cell receptor beta chain is a study of response to subunit inactivated influenza vaccine. General study points: The study's authors posited that every seasonal influenza vaccination enlists few new T cells.

Points on this clonotype: The antigen remains unidentified.

In TCRdb, the RT-PCR reads were re-called with MiXCR into one record per CDR3 protein. The table has 300,000 to 350,000 distinct CDR3 sequences, around 22% seen once. With 5 bases clipped from V and 6 bases from J, the junction kept 6 bases outside the gene matches. The length of the CDR3 is 14 residues. Germline lookup yields CDR1 DFQATT and CDR2 SNEGSKA (reference sequence). This receptor was identified in a man aged 50 to 75 who received an inactivated influenza vaccine. Sequences were derived from PBMCs from blood, sampled approximately 20 months after vaccination. V gene TRBV20-1 combines with J gene TRBJ2-2; 10 bases match TRBD1. The chain's CDR3 is CSAASGTGAGELFF. The CDR3 DNA sequence: TGCAGTGCTGCTTCCGGGACAGGGGCCGGGGAGCTGTTTTTT.